This T cell receptor (beta chain) was recorded in a study of CD8 T cells in ankylosing spondylitis. Study-level points and caveats: Significant enrichment of disease-linked clones was reportedly seen in matched ankylosing spondylitis synovial fluid.

Trimming removed 0 bases from V and 7 bases from J, with 12 bases in between. The CDR3 has 14 amino acids. Per the germline V gene, CDR1 is MNHEY and CDR2 is SMNVEV (reference sequence). This clonotype appeared a few times. What it recognizes is unknown. Quantitative 5'-RACE with molecular barcodes generated TCR beta libraries. TCRdb analysed the 5' RACE reads with MiXCR anew, one entry per CDR3 protein. The sample includes about 310,000 distinct CDR3 sequences, around 20% seen only once; the top ten take under 4%. V gene TRBV27 combines with J gene TRBJ1-1; D is unresolved. Sequencing was carried out using blood, either unsorted or a sorted T cell fraction (not recorded which). The sequence derives from a female donor with ankylosing spondylitis or in good health (not recorded which). The CDR3 sequence: CASSLSFSSVEAFF. The CDR3 DNA reads as TGTGCCAGCAGTTTATCGTTCAGCTCCGTTGAAGCTTTCTTT.